This T cell receptor beta chain was sequenced during a study of T cell responses to AZD1222 COVID-19 vaccine. Libraries were prepared by immunoSEQ multiplex PCR; TCRdb keeps only in-frame clonotypes and omits some of them. Among about 97,000 clones listed, roughly 88% were seen once. From germline, CDR1 is LGHNA and CDR2 YSLEER. The CDR3 is 17 amino acids. J was trimmed by 13 bases and V by 3 bases; bases with no gene match: 18. For this clone: Its antigen is unidentified.

Study-wide results and limits: Baseline serology detected seropositivity in only 6 or 7 AZD1222 recipients. Donors in the cohort were predominantly white British and more often female, and clonal diversity was possibly underestimated. At 160-218 and 743-854, vaccine-associated CD4 TCRs were dominant, and they spanned spike. Per reports, nearly half of all spike-specific TCRs target regions that are unmutated in variants.

The chain is built from TRBV4-3 and TRBJ1-6; the match to TRBD1 covers 7 bases. The material sequenced was peripheral blood, taken on day 0 of AZD1222 vaccination. This receptor was obtained from an adult in good health. The CDR3 sequence is CASSQATTGDKNAPLHF. For the CDR3, the DNA is TGCGCCAGCAGCCAGGCCACCACAGGGGACAAAAATGCGCCCCTCCACTTT.